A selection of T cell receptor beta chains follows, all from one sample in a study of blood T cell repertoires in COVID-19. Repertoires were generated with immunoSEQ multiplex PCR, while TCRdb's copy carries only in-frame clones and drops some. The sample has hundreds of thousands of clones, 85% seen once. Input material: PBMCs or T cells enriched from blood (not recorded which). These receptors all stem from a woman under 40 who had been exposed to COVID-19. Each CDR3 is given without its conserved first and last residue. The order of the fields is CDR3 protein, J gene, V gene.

ASSAGGVFTNYGYT TRBJ1-2 TRBV9
ASSPSGGGFQRLY TRBJ2-7 TRBV7-3
ASSPQGLNTEAF TRBJ1-1 TRBV9
ASSFGSGWGNEQF TRBJ2-1 TRBV28
ASGTGIFNSPLH TRBJ1-6 TRBV28
ASSFLGHEQY TRBJ2-7 TRBV11-2
ASSLDGGANTEAF TRBJ1-1 TRBV5-1
ASSLYGGEQY TRBJ2-7 TRBV5-5
ASSPGVSTNEKLF TRBJ1-4 TRBV18
ASSTREGYEQY TRBJ2-7 TRBV28
ASSPGSSGRGQETQY TRBJ2-5 TRBV5-4
ASSQDTGKDYGYT TRBJ1-2 TRBV4-1
ASSVERGTYEQY TRBJ2-7 TRBV7-8
ATRRNTGELF TRBJ2-2 TRBV2
AWTWGGEKLF TRBJ1-4 TRBV30
ASSVGFRGWVNEQF TRBJ2-1 TRBV19
ASSYRGPTGELF TRBJ2-2 TRBV28
ASRPPGGLDYEQY TRBJ2-7 TRBV6-5
ASSLDRTWAGTSGGGQF TRBJ2-1 TRBV5-1
ASSLGGDTEAF TRBJ1-1 TRBV7-2
ASSLRTSGAYEQY TRBJ2-7 TRBV4-3
ASSQLGGTGGNQPQH TRBJ1-5 TRBV3-1/TRBV3-2
ASSWGVGDQPQH TRBJ1-5 TRBV7-9
ASSIRGLVSGSGNEQY TRBJ2-7 TRBV19
ASSLAIAGAYNEQF TRBJ2-1 TRBV7-6
ASSLVGQGSTDTQY TRBJ2-3 TRBV5-1
ATSTGTGPYEQY TRBJ2-7 TRBV15
ATSDSLGQGSYEQY TRBJ2-7 TRBV24-1